These T cell receptor beta chains were read from a single sample in a study of cytomegalovirus exposure and HLA in healthy donors. Data came from immunoSEQ multiplex PCR; TCRdb stores just in-frame clones and leaves some out. The table records 100,000 to 150,000 clones, under 85% of them present only once. The specimen sequenced was PBMCs. The receptors were sampled from a boy aged 5 to 17 in good health and CMV-seronegative. Each CDR3 is given with its conserved first and last residue. D genes are given only for firm matches. Not all rows give a size; the values are once, few, many and, for expanded clones, a class.

j_gene,abundance,d_gene,v_gene,CDR3aa,CDR3nt
TRBJ2-7,.,.,TRBV19,CASSTRVAEGQYF,TGTGCCAGTAGTACCCGGGTGGCGGAGGGGCAGTACTTC
TRBJ2-1,.,TRBD2,TRBV5-1,CASSYGSGGSNEQFF,TGCGCCAGCAGCTATGGATCGGGGGGGAGCAATGAGCAGTTCTTC
TRBJ1-4,.,TRBD1,TRBV30,CAWRGTGGRKLFF,TGTGCCTGGAGGGGGACAGGGGGCAGAAAACTGTTTTTT
TRBJ2-3,.,TRBD2,TRBV6-6,CASSWTSGRAGDTQYF,TGTGCCAGCAGTTGGACTAGCGGGAGGGCAGGAGATACGCAGTATTTT
TRBJ2-7,.,.,TRBV7-6,CASSLGGGEQYF,TGTGCCAGCAGCTTAGGGGGAGGTGAGCAGTACTTC
TRBJ2-3,.,TRBD1,TRBV2,CASRLTGGTDTQYF,TGTGCCAGCAGGTTGACAGGGGGTACAGATACGCAGTATTTT
TRBJ2-5,.,.,TRBV9,CASSLLNNQETQYF,TGTGCCAGCAGCTTATTAAATAACCAAGAGACCCAGTACTTC
TRBJ1-1,few,TRBD1,TRBV7-9,CASSFDRQGEAFF,TGTGCCAGCAGCTTCGATCGACAGGGTGAAGCTTTCTTT
TRBJ2-7,.,TRBD2,TRBV15,CATSSLTSGKTYEQYF,TGTGCCACCAGCAGCCTGACTAGCGGGAAGACCTACGAGCAGTACTTC
TRBJ1-2,.,.,TRBV7-9,CASSLAQGMSYGYTF,TGTGCCAGCAGCTTAGCCCAGGGTATGAGCTATGGCTACACCTTC
TRBJ1-1,few,TRBD1,TRBV6-5,CASSPDRGFLTEAFF,TGTGCCAGCAGTCCTGACAGGGGGTTCCTGACTGAAGCTTTCTTT
TRBJ1-1,.,TRBD1,TRBV7-9,CASSPTGPPRAEAFF,TGTGCCAGCAGCCCGACAGGGCCCCCCAGGGCTGAAGCTTTCTTT
TRBJ1-3,.,TRBD1,TRBV9,CASSSRGLGNTIYF,TGTGCCAGCAGCTCCAGGGGGCTTGGAAACACCATATATTTT
TRBJ2-1,.,.,TRBV27,CASAEPSSSYNEQFF,TGTGCCAGCGCGGAGCCCAGCAGCTCCTACAATGAGCAGTTCTTC
TRBJ2-7,.,TRBD1,TRBV6-6,CASSYPGQSYEQYF,TGTGCCAGCAGTTACCCGGGACAGAGCTACGAGCAGTACTTC
TRBJ1-1,few,.,TRBV27,CASSHNMNTEAFF,TGTGCCAGCAGTCATAACATGAACACTGAAGCTTTCTTT
TRBJ1-1,.,.,TRBV5-8,CASSFRLSGAFF,TGTGCCAGCAGCTTTAGGTTATCGGGGGCTTTCTTT
TRBJ1-1,few,.,TRBV5-5,CASSLEENEAFF,TGTGCCAGCAGCTTGGAAGAGAATGAAGCTTTCTTT